Each of the 14 T cell receptor beta chains below was sequenced from the same sample in a study of blood T cell repertoires in COVID-19. Profiling relied on immunoSEQ multiplex PCR, and the TCRdb table lists in-frame clones only, not all of them. This sample has approximately 300,000 clones, with around 90% found just once. Sequencing was done on a sample of PBMCs or T cells enriched from blood (not recorded which). These receptors were collected from a man between 60 and 70 years old who had recovered from COVID-19.

This chain links TRBV19 with TRBJ1-1; D may be TRBD1 (6 bases). The V and J ends lost 5 bases and 3 bases respectively, with 13 bases between them. This CDR3 is 14 amino acids long. CDR1 is LNHDA, CDR2 SQIVND, per germline (reference sequence). The CDR3 DNA is TGTGCCAGTAGTCAAAACAGGGTTTACACTGAAGCTTTCTTT. Its translation: CASSQNRVYTEAFF.

The chain links TRBV30 to TRBJ1-2; D may be TRBD1 (6 bases). Germline V gives CDR1 GTSNPN, CDR2 SVGIG (reference sequence). The CDR3 runs to 13 residues. V lost 8 bases and J lost 2, with 15 bases in between. The CDR3 loop is CAHSRQGNYGYTF. CDR3 nucleotide sequence: TGTGCCCATAGTAGGCAGGGGAACTATGGCTACACCTTC.

This clone was observed a single time. The V gene is TRBV9, the J gene TRBJ2-7; tentatively, D is TRBD2 (7 bases). The CDR3 length is 16 residues. The germline gives CDR1 SGDLS, CDR2 YYNGEE. Trimming shortened V by 0 bases and J by 6 bases, and 19 bases separated the two germline ends. CDR3 nucleotides: TGTGCCAGCAGCGTAGTCGGGGGGCGCACATGGGGCGAGCAGTACTTC. Translated: CASSVVGGRTWGEQYF.

The J gene is TRBJ1-1, the V gene TRBV6-5; 11 positions agree with TRBD1. Germline CDR1 MNHEY, CDR2 SVGAGI. V gave up 2 bases and J gave up 6 bases; unmatched junction bases: 2. The CDR3 covers 14 residues. CDR3 residues: CASSYGQGAAEAFF. The CDR3 nucleotides are TGTGCCAGCAGTTACGGACAGGGGGCTGCTGAAGCTTTCTTT.

J is TRBJ2-1 and V is TRBV24-1, with TRBD2 as a possible D gene (6 bases). The V end lost 2 bases, the J end lost 3 bases, and 13 bases lay between the germline ends. Germline CDR1 reads KGHDR; CDR2 reads SFDVKD. This CDR3 is 16 amino acids long. CDR3 protein: CATSDSVRGFYNEQFF. The CDR3 DNA reads as TGTGCCACCAGTGATTCTGTGCGGGGCTTCTACAATGAGCAGTTCTTC.

This clone was seen just once. The gene calls are TRBV27 and TRBJ1-2; 10 bases are a match to TRBD1. This CDR3 is built from 15 residues. Germline V gives CDR1 MNHEY, CDR2 SMNVEV (reference sequence). The V and J ends lost 6 bases and 7 bases, in that order; junction bases with no gene match: 11. CDR3 coding DNA: TGTGCCAGCAGCCCAAGACAGGGGGCATTGCTTGGCTACACCTTC. Its translation is CASSPRQGALLGYTF.

This rearrangement joins TRBV24-1 to TRBJ1-4, with 9 bases matching TRBD1. Unmatched junction bases numbered 6, after V lost 1 base and J lost 4 bases. The CDR3 sequence is 17 residues long. The germline CDR1 and CDR2 sequences are KGHDR and SFDVKD. The CDR3 nucleotides are TGTGCCACCAGTGATTTACAACCGGGACAGGGTAATGAAAAACTGTTTTTT. It codes for CATSDLQPGQGNEKLFF.

The V gene is TRBV5-1, the J gene TRBJ2-7; 8 bases agree with TRBD1. The CDR3 spans 14 residues. J lost 5 bases, V lost 0 bases, and 4 bases had no gene match. The germline V gene has CDR1 SGHRS and CDR2 YFSETQ. The CDR3 nucleotides are TGCGCCAGCAGCTTGGGGACAGGGCGAAACGAGCAGTACTTC. This gives the protein CASSLGTGRNEQYF. The entire variable domain, with the rest obtained from reference TRBV5-1 and TRBJ2-7, is as follows: KAGVTQTPRYLIKTRGQQVTLSCSPISGHRSVSWYQQTPGQGLQFLFEYFSETQRNKGNFPGRFSGRQFSNSRSEMNVSTLELGDSALYLCASSLGTGRNEQYFGPGTRLTVT.

The chain couples TRBV18 to TRBJ2-7; 7 positions match TRBD2. V lost 4 bases to trimming and J lost 4 bases; unmatched junction nucleotides: 7. The CDR3 sequence is 14 residues long. Germline values: CDR1 KGHSH, CDR2 LQKENI. CDR3 nucleotide sequence: TGTGCCAGCTCACTAGACGGGGGGAGGTACGAGCAGTACTTC. Translating it yields CASSLDGGRYEQYF. Drawing the rest from reference TRBV18 and TRBJ2-7, the complete variable domain is NAGVMQNPRHLVRRRGQEARLRCSPMKGHSHVYWYRQLPEEGLKFMVYLQKENIIDESGMPKERFSAEFPKEGPSILRIQQVVRGDSAAYFCASSLDGGRYEQYFGPGTRLTVT.

V usage is TRBV7-2 and J usage is TRBJ2-1, with 8 nucleotides matching TRBD2. The V gene end was trimmed by 1 base and the J gene end by 6 bases; junction bases not matched to a gene: 5. The CDR3 consists of 15 residues. From germline, CDR1 is SGHTA and CDR2 FQGNSA. The CDR3 is CASSLVGLGVNEQFF. The CDR3 bases are TGTGCCAGCAGCTTAGTGGGACTAGGAGTCAATGAGCAGTTCTTC.

This clone appeared a single time. The rearrangement uses TRBV29-1 and TRBJ2-2; D is unresolved. Per germline, CDR1 SQVTM and CDR2 ANQGSEA. The CDR3 is 13 amino acids. Trimming pared 3 bases from V and 5 bases from J, leaving 10 bases between. In DNA form, the CDR3 reads TGCAGCGTTGATGAGATCGCGACCGGGGAGCTGTTTTTT. Translating it yields CSVDEIATGELFF.

The rearrangement links TRBV6-5 to TRBJ2-2; weak D call: TRBD1 (5 bases). V was shortened by 0 bases and J by 5 bases, with 10 bases between the two germline ends. This CDR3 comprises 15 residues. Germline assignment: CDR1 MNHEY and CDR2 SVGAGI. The CDR3 coding sequence is TGTGCCAGCAGTTACTCCGCAGGGCGGACCGGGGAGCTGTTTTTT. Protein product: CASSYSAGRTGELFF.

The CDR3 DNA reads as TGCAGCGCTCTACCCGCAGGGTCCAACTATGGCTACACCTTC. This encodes CSALPAGSNYGYTF. This chain links TRBV29-1 with TRBJ1-2; TRBD1 is a possible D gene (5 bases). The germline V and J ends were trimmed by 7 bases and 2 bases, with 17 bases remaining between them. CDR1 and CDR2 (germline): SQVTM, ANQGSEA. CDR3 length: 14 residues.

The chain is built from TRBV18 and TRBJ2-3; D perhaps matches TRBD2 (6 bases). The CDR3 extends over 16 amino acids. The V gene's germline CDR1 is KGHSH and CDR2 LQKENI. The germline V and J ends were trimmed by 3 bases and 2 bases, with 15 bases remaining between them. CDR3 bases: TGTGCCAGCTCACCGTCCGGGACTGCCTCCACAGATACGCAGTATTTT. As protein: CASSPSGTASTDTQYF. Together with reference TRBV18 and TRBJ2-3, the CDR3 gives the full variable domain: NAGVMQNPRHLVRRRGQEARLRCSPMKGHSHVYWYRQLPEEGLKFMVYLQKENIIDESGMPKERFSAEFPKEGPSILRIQQVVRGDSAAYFCASSPSGTASTDTQYFGPGTRLTVL.